The 21 T cell receptor beta chains below all came from one sample that was sequenced in a study of blood T cell repertoires in COVID-19. Using immunoSEQ multiplex PCR, the repertoire was profiled, and TCRdb retains in-frame clones only, with some absent. The data hold 120,000 to 150,000 clones, with around nine tenths observed a single time. The sample comprised peripheral blood. The receptors shown here come from a man aged 50 or older with active or convalescent COVID-19.

This clone was picked up one time. The chain is built from TRBV14 and TRBJ2-7, with D tentatively TRBD1 (6 bases). Trimming removed 4 bases from V and 7 bases from J, with 20 bases in between. The germline V gene has CDR1 SGHDN and CDR2 FVKESK. CDR3 length: 15 amino acids. The CDR3: CASSRLRQALREQYF. As DNA, the CDR3 is TGTGCCAGCAGCCGCCTTCGACAGGCCCTGAGGGAGCAGTACTTC.

The rearrangement links TRBV7-6 to TRBJ2-2; 8 bases line up with TRBD2. V trimming: 3 bases; J trimming: 8 bases; junction bases outside the gene matches: 5. Germline assignment: CDR1 SGHVS and CDR2 FNYEAQ. This CDR3 spans 14 amino acids. CDR3 nucleotide sequence: TGTGCCAGCAGCTTCAGCGGGGGACTGGGGGAGCTGTTTTTT. Its protein is CASSFSGGLGELFF.

The rearrangement joins TRBV28 to TRBJ2-7; the match to TRBD1 covers 7 bases. V lost 6 bases, J lost 0 bases, and 5 bases stayed unmatched. The CDR3 runs 14 residues. The germline CDR1 and CDR2 sequences are MDHEN and SYDVKM. DNA of the CDR3: TGTGCCAGCAGGGGACAGCTTAGCTCCTACGAGCAGTACTTC. Translating gives CASRGQLSSYEQYF.

The V and J genes are TRBV24-1 and TRBJ1-2; D might be TRBD1 (5 bases). Germline V gene sequence: CDR1 KGHDR, CDR2 SFDVKD. The CDR3 extends over 15 amino acids. With 3 bases removed from V and 0 bases from J, the gap between germline ends came to 10 bases. The CDR3 protein is CATSDPDKTNYGYTF. CDR3 in DNA: TGTGCCACCAGTGATCCGGACAAGACTAACTATGGCTACACCTTC.

The J gene is TRBJ2-5, the V gene TRBV12-5, with 7 positions matching TRBD1. The J segment lost 5 bases and the V segment lost 6 bases, leaving 12 bases of the junction unmatched. This CDR3 has 15 amino acids. Germline lookup yields CDR1 LGHNT and CDR2 FRNRAP. The CDR3 DNA is TGTGCTAGTGGGCGTGGGGACAGTGCGGTGGAGACCCAGTACTTC. This gives the protein CASGRGDSAVETQYF.

The chain recombines TRBV6-2 or TRBV6-3 with TRBJ2-7; D remains ambiguous. This CDR3 comprises 11 residues. V lost 6 bases and J lost 6, with 9 bases in between. Germline V gives CDR1 MNHEY, CDR2 SVGEGT. The CDR3 nucleotides read TGTGCCAGCAGCCCATTCTCCGAGCAGTACTTC. Protein product: CASSPFSEQYF.

With regard to this clone: The junction shows a germline mismatch at one end, possibly a read error. The genes are TRBV5-6 and TRBJ2-7; TRBD1 agrees at 7 bases. Per the germline V gene, CDR1 is SGHDT and CDR2 is YYEEEE. The CDR3 loop spans 14 amino acids. The CDR3 here is CASSLGTAWLEQYF. The CDR3 nucleotides are TGTGCCAGCAGTTTGGGGACAGCCTGGCTGGAGCAGTACTTC.

CDR3 nucleotide sequence: TGTGCCAGCAGCATGGGGCGGGATGAACCTCCTAACAATGAGCAGTTCTTC. It translates to CASSMGRDEPPNNEQFF. This chain links TRBV21-1 with TRBJ2-1; the table gives TRBD2 as D, unverified against the DNA. TRBV21-1 is described as a pseudogene. This CDR3 region has 17 residues.

This chain links TRBV10-3 with TRBJ2-2; the match to TRBD1 covers 9 bases. The germline CDR1 and CDR2 sequences are ENHRY and SYGVKD. V shed 6 bases, J shed 5 bases, and the junction held 7 bases outside the gene matches. The length of the CDR3 is 15 residues. CDR3 sequence (DNA): TGTGCCATCAGGAGGGACAGGGTTGGAACCGGGGAGCTGTTTTTT. Residues: CAIRRDRVGTGELFF.

The chain employs TRBV5-1 and TRBJ2-7, with 15 positions matching TRBD2. The CDR3 is made up of 15 amino acids. Germline V gene lookup returns CDR1 SGHRS and CDR2 YFSETQ. The V and J ends lost 2 bases and 6 bases, in that order; junction bases with no gene match: 3. CDR3 residues: CASSLGLAGGFEQYF. Here the CDR3 DNA reads TGCGCCAGCAGCTTAGGACTAGCGGGAGGGTTCGAGCAGTACTTC. Drawing the rest from reference TRBV5-1 and TRBJ2-7, the complete variable domain is KAGVTQTPRYLIKTRGQQVTLSCSPISGHRSVSWYQQTPGQGLQFLFEYFSETQRNKGNFPGRFSGRQFSNSRSEMNVSTLELGDSALYLCASSLGLAGGFEQYFGPGTRLTVT.

The chain combines TRBV29-1 with TRBJ2-6; 8 bases are shared with TRBD1. Germline loops: CDR1 SQVTM, CDR2 ANQGSEA. Unmatched junction bases numbered 5, after V lost 7 bases and J lost 0 bases. The CDR3 has 15 residues. In DNA, the CDR3 is TGCAGCGCACAGGGGGTAGGCTCTGGGGCCAACGTCCTGACTTTC. Residues: CSAQGVGSGANVLTF.

V is TRBV19 and J is TRBJ2-5; D possibly corresponds to TRBD2 (5 bases). CDR3 size: 16 residues. Per germline, CDR1 LNHDA and CDR2 SQIVND (reference sequence). V was cut by 5 bases and J by 3 bases, with 19 bases left in between. This CDR3 is CASSSGRSGGKETQYF. The CDR3 DNA reads TGTGCCAGTAGTTCCGGTCGGAGCGGCGGAAAAGAGACCCAGTACTTC.

V and J are TRBV14 and TRBJ2-7; 7 bases agree with TRBD2. The V gene end was trimmed by 4 bases and the J gene end by 4 bases; junction bases not matched to a gene: 4. CDR3 length equals 13 residues. Germline assignment: CDR1 SGHDN and CDR2 FVKESK. For the CDR3, the DNA is TGTGCCAGCAGCCTCTGGGACTATTACGAGCAGTACTTC. Amino acids: CASSLWDYYEQYF.

The rearrangement uses TRBV3-1 (or the pseudogene TRBV3-2) and TRBJ2-1; the D gene is possibly TRBD1 (6 bases). V lost 4 bases, J lost 4 bases, and 11 bases lay in between. CDR1 is LGHDT, CDR2 YNNKEL, per germline (reference sequence). The CDR3 runs to 14 residues. Here the CDR3 reads CASSLRTEYNEQFF. The CDR3 DNA reads as TGTGCCAGCAGCCTCCGGACAGAATACAATGAGCAGTTCTTC.

The chain links TRBV7-9 to TRBJ2-1, with D unresolved. The CDR3 consists of 16 residues. Germline V lookup: CDR1 SEHNR, CDR2 FQNEAQ (reference sequence). V was trimmed by 3 bases and J by 2 bases, leaving 14 bases between them. For the CDR3, the DNA is TGTGCCAGCAGCTTCACTAAGGCCTCCACCTACAATGAGCAGTTCTTC. This sequence encodes CASSFTKASTYNEQFF.

The chain links TRBV28 to TRBJ1-3, with TRBD1 as a possible D gene (6 bases). Germline V lookup: CDR1 MDHEN, CDR2 SYDVKM. CDR3 length: 15 amino acids. Between the trimmed V and J ends, which lost 8 bases and 4 bases, there was a span of 18 bases. Written as DNA, the CDR3 is TGTGCCAGCTTTACCACAGGGTTTTCAGGAAACACCATATATTTT. Amino acid sequence: CASFTTGFSGNTIYF.

V usage is TRBV24-1 and J usage is TRBJ2-5; unclear D gene. CDR3 length: 15 residues. V was shortened by 1 base and J by 1 base, with 9 bases between the two germline ends. Germline V lookup: CDR1 KGHDR, CDR2 SFDVKD. CDR3 sequence reads: CATSDLRSSQETQYF. CDR3 DNA: TGTGCCACCAGTGATTTAAGGAGTTCCCAAGAGACCCAGTACTTC.

Turning to this clone: At one of its ends the junction is not consistent with the germline gene, which may arise from a read error. The gene calls are TRBV7-9 and TRBJ1-3; D gene uncertain. Germline V gene lookup returns CDR1 SEHNR and CDR2 FQNEAQ (reference sequence). CDR3 length: 14 residues. CDR3 sequence reads: CASSLAGSGNTIYF. The DNA for the CDR3 is TGTGCCAGCAGCCTAGCCGGTAGTGGAAACACCATATATTTT.

The chain combines TRBV6-6 with TRBJ2-2, with 7 bases fitting TRBD1. V gave up 5 bases and J gave up 7 bases; unmatched junction bases: 16. The CDR3 totals 17 residues. Germline V gene data show CDR1 as MNHNY and CDR2 as SVGAGI (reference sequence). The CDR3 coding sequence is TGTGCCAGCAGTCCTCTGGGACAGTATGAAAGGAACGGGGAGCTGTTTTTT. It is translated as CASSPLGQYERNGELFF.

The chain combines TRBV27 with TRBJ1-1; 9 bases agree with TRBD1. The germline gives CDR1 MNHEY, CDR2 SMNVEV (reference sequence). This CDR3 region has 17 residues. V shed 3 bases and J 0 bases; nucleotides not matched to a gene: 8. The CDR3 sequence: CASSFSGTGSLNTEAFF. As DNA, the CDR3 is TGTGCCAGCAGTTTTTCCGGGACAGGGTCTTTGAACACTGAAGCTTTCTTT.

The sample holds one count of this clone. This same CDR3 is encoded by further DNA sequences in the sample. The chain employs TRBV9 and TRBJ2-1, with 10 nucleotides matching TRBD2. This CDR3 has 14 residues. The V segment lost 3 bases and the J segment 4 bases; nucleotides outside the gene matches: 1. Per the germline V gene, CDR1 is SGDLS and CDR2 is YYNGEE. CDR3 sequence: CASSAGLAYNEQFF. The CDR3 bases are TGTGCCAGCAGCGCGGGACTAGCGTACAATGAGCAGTTCTTC. The full variable domain, rest sourced from reference TRBV9 and TRBJ2-1, is DSGVTQTPKHLITATGQRVTLRCSPRSGDLSVYWYQQSLDQGLQFLIQYYNGEERAKGNILERFSAQQFPDLHSELNLSSLELGDSALYFCASSAGLAYNEQFFGPGTRLTVL.